These T cell receptor beta chains were read from a single sample in a study of control samples from healthy donors and cancer patients. Sequencing was performed with immunoSEQ multiplex PCR; in TCRdb, only in-frame clones are kept and a portion is missing. The table shows 50,000 to 65,000 clones, with more than 85% occurring only once. The source material was PBMCs. Receptors originate from a man younger than 40 with colorectal cancer. CDR3s include the opening cysteine and the closing phenylalanine or tryptophan.

TRBV29-1	TRBJ2-5	13	CSVWRGAEETQYF
TRBV12-3/TRBV12-4	TRBJ1-1	12	CAGTPIGSEAFF
TRBV6-5	TRBJ2-1	16	CASSSAGTDNINEQFF
TRBV7-2	TRBJ1-2	15	CASRPREIMGYGYTF
TRBV19	TRBJ2-7	15	CASSINGKGDYEQYF
TRBV11-2	TRBJ1-3	16	CASSFARQISGNTIYF
TRBV18	TRBJ1-1	16	CASSPYLKGAGSEAFF
TRBV11-2	TRBJ1-4	14	CASSLGQGNEKLFF
TRBV5-4	TRBJ1-2	14	CASSFYGGGGGYTF
TRBV20-1	TRBJ1-1	13	CSASGRINTEAFF
TRBV5-1	TRBJ2-1	15	CASSFFGGTYNEQFF
TRBV5-1	TRBJ1-1	14	CASSPYPDSTEAFF
TRBV19	TRBJ2-5	16	CASSAPGTAGRETQYF
TRBV25-1	TRBJ2-7	17	CASSEGRSGGPSYEQYF
TRBV6-5	TRBJ1-6	16	CASSFTGQGISASLHF
TRBV4-3	TRBJ1-5	17	CASSQGDRVPNNQPQHF
TRBV6-5	TRBJ1-1	15	CASTLEGRMNTEAFF
TRBV5-1	TRBJ2-1	15	CASSPSGVYGAEQFF
TRBV19	TRBJ2-1	13	CASSTGTPNEQFF
TRBV6-4	TRBJ1-1	17	CARSRTGWDSGMAEAFF
TRBV30	TRBJ2-7	13	CAWSVDSAYEQYF
TRBV20-1	TRBJ1-3	13	CSASTGIFDTIYF
TRBV25-1	TRBJ1-6	13	CASSGWQNSPLHF
TRBV6-1	TRBJ2-7	14	CASSEALRRDEQYF
TRBV5-5	TRBJ2-3	14	CASSLWGETDTQYF
TRBV9	TRBJ1-1	13	CASSLGPGTEAFF
TRBV6-5	TRBJ2-2	11	CASSRSGELFF
TRBV6-2/TRBV6-3	TRBJ2-7	16	CASSYGFAGLPDEQYF